Following are 20 T cell receptor beta chains from one sample sequenced in a study of T cell repertoires in cytomegalovirus infection. TCRdb analysed the reads with MiXCR anew, one entry per CDR3 protein. The sample records about 210,000 distinct CDR3 sequences, about 7% being singletons. Sequencing was performed on PBMCs. These receptors were collected from a human donor in good health (CMV status not recorded). Some clones in this sample may be carry-over from other donors' samples.

In this sample, this clonotype turned up many times. The CDR3 spells CASSPQGPTGELFF. DNA for the CDR3: TGTGCCAGCTCACCACAGGGGCCCACCGGGGAGCTGTTTTTT. The chain links TRBV18 to TRBJ2-2, with D maybe TRBD1 (5 bases). The CDR3 extends over 14 amino acids. With 1 base removed from V and 4 bases from J, the gap between germline ends came to 7 bases. The germline V gene encodes CDR1 KGHSH and CDR2 LQKENI.

This clonotype was counted many times. The V call is TRBV7-6, the J call TRBJ2-2, with 12 nucleotides matching TRBD2. Germline V gene data show CDR1 as SGHVS and CDR2 as FNYEAQ. After removal of 4 bases from V and 7 bases from J, the junction contained 13 bases not matched to a gene. The CDR3 runs to 18 residues. The DNA for the CDR3 is TGTGCCAGCAGCTCTTCCCTACTAGCGGGGGGAGAAGGCGGGGAGCTGTTTTTT. It translates to CASSSSLLAGGEGGELFF. The full variable domain, completed using reference TRBV7-6 and TRBJ2-2, is GAGVSQSPRYKVTKRGQDVALRCDPISGHVSLYWYRQALGQGPEFLTYFNYEAQQDKSGLPNDRFSAERPEGSISTLTIQRTEQRDSAMYRCASSSSLLAGGEGGELFFGEGSRLTVL.

There are many counts of this clonotype. V is TRBV7-2 and J is TRBJ1-1; D remains unclear. With 3 bases removed from V and 8 bases from J, the gap between germline ends came to 16 bases. The CDR3 spans 14 residues. Germline CDR1 is SGHTA and CDR2 is FQGNSA. In DNA form, the CDR3 reads TGTGCCAGCAGCTTGGCTACCCCGACCGTGGAAGCTTTCTTT. It specifies CASSLATPTVEAFF.

This clonotype was counted ten times or more. The chain couples TRBV6-5 to TRBJ2-1; D not resolved. This CDR3 has 12 residues. V lost 6 bases to trimming and J lost 8 bases, with 11 bases between them. Germline CDR1 reads MNHEY; CDR2 reads SVGAGI. The CDR3 DNA reads TGTGCCAGCAGCCGGGTGAAACATGAGCAGTTCTTC. Protein: CASSRVKHEQFF.

There are a few counts of this clonotype. The chain employs TRBV20-1 and TRBJ2-7; 11 bases match TRBD1. The CDR3 has 16 amino acids. V was pared by 0 bases and J by 3 bases, with 7 bases of the junction left unmatched. CDR1 is DFQATT, CDR2 SNEGSKA, per germline (reference sequence). Here the CDR3 reads CSARDLRDRGGYEQYF. The CDR3 DNA follows: TGCAGTGCTAGAGATTTAAGGGACAGGGGGGGCTACGAGCAGTACTTC.

There are many counts of this clonotype. The chain links TRBV14 to TRBJ1-1, with D hard to call. V lost 6 bases, J lost 8 bases, and 16 bases lay in between. From germline, CDR1 is SGHDN and CDR2 FVKESK. CDR3 length: 13 amino acids. The CDR3 region is CASSSLPYREAFF. Here the CDR3 DNA reads TGTGCCAGCAGTTCCCTCCCCTACAGAGAAGCTTTCTTT.

This chain joins TRBV4-2 and TRBJ2-7; D may be TRBD2 (6 bases). CDR3 length equals 15 residues. The V gene's germline CDR1 is LGHNA and CDR2 YNFKEQ. The V gene lost 4 bases and the J gene lost 2 bases, with 15 bases spanning the gap. This chain's CDR3 is CASSLTSGLTYEQYF. CDR3 sequence (DNA): TGTGCCAGCAGCCTTACCTCGGGACTTACCTACGAGCAGTACTTC.

This clonotype was recorded many times. This CDR3 reads CASSPPNRGNTGELFF. DNA for the CDR3: TGTGCCAGCTCACCACCGAACAGGGGTAACACCGGGGAGCTGTTTTTT. The rearrangement joins TRBV18 to TRBJ2-2, with TRBD1 matching 7 bases. V dropped 0 bases and J dropped 2; count of bases not matched to a gene: 3. The germline V gene has CDR1 KGHSH and CDR2 LQKENI. The CDR3 has 16 amino acids.

Many counts were recorded for this clonotype. V is TRBV7-2 and J is TRBJ1-1; a possible D gene is TRBD1 (6 bases). The CDR3 runs 13 residues. V shed 6 bases and J shed 9 bases, with 17 bases lying between them. In germline, CDR1 is SGHTA, CDR2 FQGNSA. The CDR3 loop is CASSRNRDNKAFF. The CDR3, as DNA: TGTGCCAGCAGTAGAAACCGGGACAATAAAGCTTTCTTT.

This clonotype was seen many times. This rearrangement joins TRBV7-9 to TRBJ2-5, with D perhaps being TRBD1 or TRBD2 (5 bases each). Per the germline V gene, CDR1 is SEHNR and CDR2 is FQNEAQ (reference sequence). V lost 6 bases to trimming and J lost 5 bases, with 13 bases between them. The CDR3 length is 13 residues. CDR3 loop: CASSSTGPETQYF. The CDR3 region has the DNA TGTGCCAGCAGTTCCACGGGGCCGGAGACCCAGTACTTC. Complete variable domain (other parts from reference TRBV7-9 and TRBJ2-5): DTGVSQNPRHKITKRGQNVTFRCDPISEHNRLYWYRQTLGQGPEFLTYFQNEAQLEKSRLLSDRFSAERPKGSFSTLEIQRTEQGDSAMYLCASSSTGPETQYFGPGTRLLVL.

The chain is built from TRBV20-1 and TRBJ1-2; TRBD1 agrees at 8 bases. The CDR3 has 15 amino acids. The germline V gene has CDR1 DFQATT and CDR2 SNEGSKA (reference sequence). V gave up 5 bases and J gave up 5 bases; unmatched junction bases: 13. The CDR3 coding sequence is TGCAGTGCTTCCAGCCTCAGGGGGCGCGGGTATGGCTACACCTTC. It yields the protein CSASSLRGRGYGYTF.

Many counts were recorded for this clonotype. The CDR3 here is CASSPGRQISGANVLTF. Here the CDR3 DNA reads TGTGCCAGCTCACCGGGACGGCAAATCTCTGGGGCCAACGTCCTGACTTTC. The chain carries TRBV19 and TRBJ2-6; D is tentatively TRBD1 or TRBD2 (5 bases each). Deletions cut 9 bases from V and 0 bases from J, with 18 bases between. The germline V gene has CDR1 LNHDA and CDR2 SQIVND (reference sequence). The CDR3 length is 17 residues.

There are many counts of this clonotype. The J gene is TRBJ2-3, the V gene TRBV7-3; unclear D gene. Trimming removed 3 bases at V and 4 bases at J, with 11 bases between. This CDR3 contains 14 residues. The germline V gene encodes CDR1 SGHTA and CDR2 FQGTGA. The CDR3 DNA reads as TGTGCCAGCAGCTTCGAGACCCAGGCAGATACGCAGTATTTT. Amino acid sequence: CASSFETQADTQYF.

In its sample, this clonotype was seen many times. This CDR3 reads CASSLTGSGWGIDEQFF. The DNA of the CDR3 is TGTGCCAGCAGTTTAACTGGGAGCGGTTGGGGTATCGATGAGCAGTTCTTC. The chain combines TRBV28 with TRBJ2-1; maybe TRBD2 (5 bases). The CDR3 loop spans 17 amino acids. V lost 2 bases, J lost 8 bases, and 22 bases lay in between. CDR1 MDHEN and CDR2 SYDVKM come from the germline V gene.

There are many counts of this clonotype. The J gene is TRBJ1-2, the V gene TRBV20-1; 9 bases match TRBD1. The CDR3 contains 13 residues. The germline CDR1 and CDR2 sequences are DFQATT and SNEGSKA (reference sequence). J lost 8 bases, V lost 7 bases, and 11 bases had no gene match. CDR3 nucleotides: TGCAGTGTCTTGGACAGGGGAGATTACGGCTACACCTTC. It encodes CSVLDRGDYGYTF.

There are many counts of this clonotype. The rearrangement joins TRBV6-5 to TRBJ1-4; no firm D call. Germline CDR1 is MNHEY and CDR2 is SVGAGI. This CDR3 is 13 amino acids long. V was shortened by 6 bases and J by 14 bases, with 19 bases between the two germline ends. Here the CDR3 DNA reads TGTGCCAGCAGAACCCCCGCGGGCGAACGGCTGTTTTTT. Its translation: CASRTPAGERLFF.

This clonotype occurred many times. The chain has TRBV12-3 or TRBV12-4 and TRBJ1-5, with unresolved D. This CDR3 is 13 amino acids long. The ends were cut back, 6 bases at V and 4 bases at J, with 10 bases in the middle. The CDR3 sequence is CASSPSGNQPQHF. CDR3 sequence (DNA): TGTGCCAGCAGCCCGTCGGGAAATCAGCCCCAGCATTTT.

This clonotype was detected ten times or more. CDR3 DNA: TGTGCCTGGAATCAGGGGAACTATGGCTACACCTTC. Its translation: CAWNQGNYGYTF. The chain joins TRBV30 to TRBJ1-2; D is perhaps TRBD1 (6 bases). CDR3 length: 12 amino acids. Per germline, CDR1 GTSNPN and CDR2 SVGIG (reference sequence). With 4 bases removed from V and 2 bases from J, the gap between germline ends came to 8 bases.

In its sample, this clonotype was seen many times. This sequence joins TRBV20-1 and TRBJ2-2; the D is unclear. The CDR3 length is 12 residues. Deletions cut 1 base from V and 1 base from J, with 1 base between. The germline CDR1 and CDR2 sequences are DFQATT and SNEGSKA (reference sequence). The CDR3 DNA is TGCAGTGCTAGAGGGAACACCGGGGAGCTGTTTTTT. Residues: CSARGNTGELFF.

The sample holds many counts of this clonotype. The chain joins TRBV6-8 to TRBJ2-1; possibly TRBD1 for D (5 bases). CDR3 length: 12 residues. The V end was cut by 9 bases, the J end by 5 bases, with 11 bases between. Germline V gene sequence: CDR1 MNHGY, CDR2 SAAAGT. DNA for the CDR3: TGTGCCAGGTCCGACAGCCACAATGAGCAGTTCTTC. Translated, it gives CARSDSHNEQFF.